Here is one TCR beta chain with its context. No antigen is known for it. These data originate in a study of CD8 T cells in ankylosing spondylitis. Study-level findings and limits: Previous work reported some of these motif variants in the synovial fluid and blood of reactive arthritis. Enrichment of disease-linked clones was reportedly significant in matched ankylosing spondylitis synovial fluid.

Using its own MiXCR run on the 5' RACE reads, TCRdb lists one record per CDR3 protein. Found here are about 130,000 distinct CDR3 sequences, 9.3% of them singletons; the top ten hold approximately 3.6%. This sequence originates from a male donor with ankylosing spondylitis or in good health (not recorded which). Source material: blood, either unsorted or a sorted T cell fraction (not recorded which).

In nucleotides, the CDR3 is TGTGCCAGCGTCGGCGCCTCATGGACCCAGTACTTC. This sequence encodes CASVGASWTQYF. The rearrangement uses TRBV7-2 and TRBJ2-5, with unresolved D. Trimming left V 8 bases short and J 7 bases short, with 14 bases between. Looked up from germline, CDR1 is SGHTA and CDR2 is FQGNSA. There are 12 residues in the CDR3. The variable domain in full, with the rest retrieved from reference TRBV7-2 and TRBJ2-5, is GAGVSQSPSNKVTEKGKDVELRCDPISGHTALYWYRQSLGQGLEFLIYFQGNSAPDKSGLPSDRFSAERTGGSVSTLTIQRTQQEDSAVYLCASVGASWTQYFGPGTRLLVL.